One sample yielded the 10 T cell receptor beta chains listed below, sequenced in a study of OX40 agonist ivuxolimab in advanced cancers. The data were produced by immunoSEQ multiplex PCR, yet TCRdb's version contains in-frame clones alone and is incomplete. The sample has about 79,000 clones, around 90% seen once. Here the sequenced sample was CD4+ or CD8+ T cells sorted from blood, taken in a trial of the OX40 agonist ivuxolimab. All receptors come from an adult with an advanced solid tumor such as melanoma, head and neck, liver or kidney cancer.

This clone was counted a single time. The chain has TRBV7-6 and TRBJ2-3, with D maybe TRBD2 (6 bases). The CDR3 is made up of 16 amino acids. Germline CDR1 is SGHVS and CDR2 is FNYEAQ. V shed 0 bases and J shed 3 bases, with 13 bases lying between them. DNA for the CDR3: TGTGCCAGCAGCTTAGCCCGGGACTTCCGAACAGATACGCAGTATTTT. Translation gives CASSLARDFRTDTQYF.

V gene TRBV11-3 combines with J gene TRBJ2-7, with 7 positions matching TRBD2. This CDR3 has 14 amino acids. J lost 5 bases, V lost 5 bases, and 9 bases had no gene match. The germline gives CDR1 SGHNT, CDR2 YENEEA. CDR3 protein: CASSPGTIGNEQYF. In DNA form, the CDR3 reads TGTGCCAGCAGCCCTGGGACTATAGGGAACGAGCAGTACTTC.

This chain connects TRBV6-5 to TRBJ2-1, with 12 nucleotides matching TRBD2. Germline CDR1 MNHEY, CDR2 SVGAGI. After removal of 2 bases from V and 6 bases from J, the junction contained 5 bases not matched to a gene. The CDR3 has 16 amino acids. The CDR3 region has the DNA TGTGCCAGCAGTTACCCTGGACTAGCGGGATCCAATGAGCAGTTCTTC. Amino acids: CASSYPGLAGSNEQFF.

The V and J genes are TRBV20-1 and TRBJ2-1, with TRBD2 identical over 8 bases. This CDR3 has 11 residues. CDR1 and CDR2 (germline): DFQATT, SNEGSKA (reference sequence). The ends lost 7 bases at V and 5 bases at J; junction bases unmatched: 1. The CDR3 here is CSVAGNNEQFF. In nucleotides, the CDR3 is TGCAGTGTAGCGGGAAACAATGAGCAGTTCTTC.

The V gene is TRBV5-1, the J gene TRBJ2-5; 8 bases map to TRBD2. The J segment lost 5 bases and the V segment lost 4 bases, leaving 4 bases of the junction unmatched. Per the germline V gene, CDR1 is SGHRS and CDR2 is YFSETQ. The CDR3 extends over 13 amino acids. CDR3 loop: CASSPLAGETQYF. CDR3 DNA: TGCGCCAGCAGCCCATTAGCGGGGGAGACCCAGTACTTC.

V usage is TRBV14 and J usage is TRBJ2-7; D unresolved. Deletions cut 4 bases from V and 6 bases from J, with 7 bases between. This CDR3 spans 11 amino acids. Germline V CDR1 and CDR2: SGHDN, FVKESK. CDR3 sequence: CASSRVGEQYF. DNA for the CDR3: TGTGCCAGCAGCCGGGTGGGCGAGCAGTACTTC.

This rearrangement joins TRBV5-1 to TRBJ2-2; 7 bases agree with TRBD1. Germline V gives CDR1 SGHRS, CDR2 YFSETQ. Unmatched junction bases numbered 6, after V lost 0 bases and J lost 1 base. This CDR3 comprises 17 residues. CDR3: CASSLERTGRNTGELFF. The CDR3, as DNA: TGCGCCAGCAGCTTGGAGAGGACAGGACGGAACACCGGGGAGCTGTTTTTT.

The chain couples TRBV6-4 to TRBJ2-1, with D hard to call. Germline CDR1 reads MRHNA; CDR2 reads SNTAGT. CDR3 length: 13 residues. Trimming left V 1 base short and J 5 bases short, with 6 bases between. The CDR3 reads CASSDFDNNEQFF. In DNA form, the CDR3 reads TGTGCCAGCAGTGACTTCGATAACAATGAGCAGTTCTTC.

The chain employs TRBV9 and TRBJ1-4, with D perhaps matching TRBD1 (6 bases). Trimming removed 0 bases from V and 3 bases from J, with 12 bases in between. Germline CDR1 and CDR2: SGDLS and YYNGEE. This CDR3 contains 16 residues. CDR3 region: CASSVGGGAANEKLFF. The CDR3 DNA follows: TGTGCCAGCAGCGTAGGCGGGGGCGCGGCTAATGAAAAACTGTTTTTT.

This chain joins TRBV10-3 and TRBJ1-1, with D possibly being TRBD1 (5 bases). CDR3 length equals 12 residues. Trimming pared 2 bases from V and 8 bases from J, leaving 9 bases between. Germline CDR1 ENHRY, CDR2 SYGVKD. Here the CDR3 DNA reads TGTGCCATCAGTGAGGACAGTAGAGAAGCTTTCTTT. This sequence encodes CAISEDSREAFF.